Listed below are T cell receptor beta chains from one sample, sequenced in a study of beta chain features in type 1 diabetes. The table came from immunoSEQ multiplex PCR; TCRdb's copy has only in-frame clones and leaves some out. Among hundreds of thousands of clones listed, around 15% were seen once. Sequenced input: naive CD4+ T cells from blood. Receptor source: a man aged 18 to 35 in good health. Both conserved end residues are part of each CDR3. Each record gives: V gene, D gene, clone size, J gene, CDR3 DNA, CDR3 protein. The D gene is left open where the match is weak. Where a row states a size, it is once, few, many or the class of an expanded clone; other rows omit it.

v_call: TRBV5-4; d_call: -; clone_size: once; j_call: TRBJ2-1; cdr3_nt: TGTGCCAGCAGCTTGGTATGGAATGAGCAGTTCTTC; cdr3_aa: CASSLVWNEQFF
v_call: TRBV9; d_call: -; clone_size: -; j_call: TRBJ2-1; cdr3_nt: TGTGCCAGCAGCGGTAGCAAGAATGAGCAGTTCTTC; cdr3_aa: CASSGSKNEQFF
v_call: TRBV6-4; d_call: -; clone_size: -; j_call: TRBJ2-5; cdr3_nt: TGTGCCAGCAGTGACCCGACGGTCCTGACTGAAGAGACCCAGTACTTC; cdr3_aa: CASSDPTVLTEETQYF
v_call: TRBV10-3; d_call: TRBD1; clone_size: few; j_call: TRBJ2-7; cdr3_nt: TGTGCCAGCAGACCTTTAGTGACAGGGGGGTACGAGCAGTACTTC; cdr3_aa: CASRPLVTGGYEQYF
v_call: TRBV7-9; d_call: -; clone_size: few; j_call: TRBJ2-2; cdr3_nt: TGTGCCAGCAGCCTCAACACCGGGGAGCTGTTTTTT; cdr3_aa: CASSLNTGELFF
v_call: TRBV5-4; d_call: TRBD1; clone_size: -; j_call: TRBJ2-6; cdr3_nt: TGTGCCAGCAGTTCGGGACAGCGAGCCTCTGGGGCCAACGTCCTGACTTTC; cdr3_aa: CASSSGQRASGANVLTF
v_call: TRBV14; d_call: -; clone_size: few; j_call: TRBJ1-6; cdr3_nt: TGTGCCAGCAGCCAAGACCGTCTCCTCAATAATTCACCCCTCCACTTT; cdr3_aa: CASSQDRLLNNSPLHF
v_call: TRBV4-1; d_call: -; clone_size: -; j_call: TRBJ2-3; cdr3_nt: TGCGCCAGCAGCCAAGGGGCAGTATCGAGAGATACGCAGTATTTT; cdr3_aa: CASSQGAVSRDTQYF
v_call: TRBV19; d_call: TRBD1; clone_size: -; j_call: TRBJ2-4; cdr3_nt: TGTGCCAGTGGGGACAGGCCCCACTGGGGAAACATTCAGTACTTC; cdr3_aa: CASGDRPHWGNIQYF
v_call: TRBV25-1; d_call: TRBD1; clone_size: -; j_call: TRBJ2-1; cdr3_nt: TGTGCCAGCAGTAGACCCGGGACAGGGGATACTGAGCAGTTCTTC; cdr3_aa: CASSRPGTGDTEQFF
v_call: TRBV7-8; d_call: -; clone_size: few; j_call: TRBJ2-4; cdr3_nt: TGTGCCAGCAGCTTTTCCGGTCTAGCCAAAAACATTCAGTACTTC; cdr3_aa: CASSFSGLAKNIQYF
v_call: TRBV18; d_call: -; clone_size: -; j_call: TRBJ2-7; cdr3_nt: TGTGCCAGCTCACCGTGGACCTACGAGCAGTACTTC; cdr3_aa: CASSPWTYEQYF
v_call: TRBV9; d_call: -; clone_size: many; j_call: TRBJ2-4; cdr3_nt: TGTGCCAGCAGCGTACGGGATGCCAAAAACATTCAGTACTTC; cdr3_aa: CASSVRDAKNIQYF
v_call: TRBV15; d_call: -; clone_size: -; j_call: TRBJ2-2; cdr3_nt: TGTGCCACCAGCAGAGGGGTCACCGGGGAGCTGTTTTTT; cdr3_aa: CATSRGVTGELFF
v_call: TRBV4-2; d_call: -; clone_size: few; j_call: TRBJ2-7; cdr3_nt: TGTGCCAGCAGCCAAGAAATCCCGACGTCAGGGGCCTACGAGCAGTACTTC; cdr3_aa: CASSQEIPTSGAYEQYF
v_call: TRBV5-1; d_call: TRBD1; clone_size: few; j_call: TRBJ2-2; cdr3_nt: TGCGCCAGCAGCTTGGGGGACAGGGGAGTCACCGGGGAGCTGTTTTTT; cdr3_aa: CASSLGDRGVTGELFF
v_call: TRBV9; d_call: -; clone_size: few; j_call: TRBJ1-3; cdr3_nt: TGTGCCAGCAGCCTAGACAGCCGAAACACCATATATTTT; cdr3_aa: CASSLDSRNTIYF
v_call: TRBV5-1; d_call: TRBD1; clone_size: few; j_call: TRBJ1-1; cdr3_nt: TGCGCCAGCAGCTATTCAGGGGGAATGAGGACTGAAGCTTTCTTT; cdr3_aa: CASSYSGGMRTEAFF
v_call: TRBV7-9; d_call: TRBD1; clone_size: few; j_call: TRBJ2-2; cdr3_nt: TGTGCCAGCAGCTCGATTGACAGGGACACCGGGGAGCTGTTTTTT; cdr3_aa: CASSSIDRDTGELFF
v_call: TRBV18; d_call: TRBD1; clone_size: -; j_call: TRBJ1-5; cdr3_nt: TGTGCCAGCTCACGCAAGCAGGGGGTCGATCAGCCCCAGCATTTT; cdr3_aa: CASSRKQGVDQPQHF
v_call: TRBV19; d_call: -; clone_size: few; j_call: TRBJ1-5; cdr3_nt: TGTGCCAGTAGTATCGGGACCGGGAATCAGCCCCAGCATTTT; cdr3_aa: CASSIGTGNQPQHF
v_call: TRBV11-2; d_call: -; clone_size: few; j_call: TRBJ2-7; cdr3_nt: TGTGCCAGCAGCGCATCCTACGAGCAGTACTTC; cdr3_aa: CASSASYEQYF
v_call: TRBV15; d_call: -; clone_size: -; j_call: TRBJ2-5; cdr3_nt: TGTGCCACCAGCAGAGATGGGGCAGGCAAAGAGACCCAGTACTTC; cdr3_aa: CATSRDGAGKETQYF
v_call: TRBV29-1; d_call: -; clone_size: few; j_call: TRBJ1-3; cdr3_nt: TGCAGCGTTCTGACAACGAGCTCTGGAAACACCATATATTTT; cdr3_aa: CSVLTTSSGNTIYF
v_call: TRBV27; d_call: -; clone_size: -; j_call: TRBJ2-2; cdr3_nt: TGTGCCAGCAGGCGGACAGCGTCCACCGGGGAGCTGTTTTTT; cdr3_aa: CASRRTASTGELFF
v_call: TRBV15; d_call: -; clone_size: few; j_call: TRBJ2-5; cdr3_nt: TGTGCCACCAGCAGAAACAGGGGACTAGGAGAGACCCAGTACTTC; cdr3_aa: CATSRNRGLGETQYF
v_call: TRBV7-9; d_call: TRBD1; clone_size: few; j_call: TRBJ2-2; cdr3_nt: TGTGCCAGCAGCTTGGTCGACAGGGGAGGGGAGCTGTTTTTT; cdr3_aa: CASSLVDRGGELFF
v_call: TRBV6-6; d_call: -; clone_size: few; j_call: TRBJ2-1; cdr3_nt: TGTGCCAGCAGTTACTCGAGGCAGGAGCAGTTCTTC; cdr3_aa: CASSYSRQEQFF
v_call: TRBV27; d_call: -; clone_size: -; j_call: TRBJ2-3; cdr3_nt: TGTGCCAGCCGTAGGGGGGGCACAGATACGCAGTATTTT; cdr3_aa: CASRRGGTDTQYF
v_call: TRBV2; d_call: -; clone_size: -; j_call: TRBJ1-5; cdr3_nt: TGTGCCAGCACCAACTTCAGGCGAGGGGCGTTAGGGATACAGCCCCAGCATTTT; cdr3_aa: CASTNFRRGALGIQPQHF
v_call: TRBV18; d_call: -; clone_size: -; j_call: TRBJ2-5; cdr3_nt: TGTGCCAGCTCACCTTACAGGGGAGGGGAGACCCAGTACTTC; cdr3_aa: CASSPYRGGETQYF
v_call: TRBV4-2; d_call: TRBD1; clone_size: -; j_call: TRBJ1-2; cdr3_nt: TGTGCCAGCAGCCAAGATCCAGGACAGGGGCCTATCTATGGCTACACCTTC; cdr3_aa: CASSQDPGQGPIYGYTF
v_call: TRBV27; d_call: TRBD2; clone_size: -; j_call: TRBJ2-1; cdr3_nt: TGTGCCAGCAGTTCACTGGGACTAGCCGGAGGGGGACGTAACAATGAGCAGTTCTTC; cdr3_aa: CASSSLGLAGGGRNNEQFF
v_call: TRBV5-1; d_call: TRBD2; clone_size: few; j_call: TRBJ2-1; cdr3_nt: TGCGCCAGCAGCTTGGCGGGCGGGAGCACTTCATGGGAGCAGTTCTTC; cdr3_aa: CASSLAGGSTSWEQFF
v_call: TRBV4-2; d_call: -; clone_size: -; j_call: TRBJ2-7; cdr3_nt: TGTGCCAGCAGCCAAGAGGGGGTAGAGCAGTACTTC; cdr3_aa: CASSQEGVEQYF
v_call: TRBV6-1; d_call: -; clone_size: -; j_call: TRBJ1-6; cdr3_nt: TGTGCCAGCAGTGAATCCGGCAGCTCCACTTTCTTT; cdr3_aa: CASSESGSSTFF
v_call: TRBV2; d_call: -; clone_size: -; j_call: TRBJ1-5; cdr3_nt: TGTGCCAGCAGCGCGGCGCATAGCAATCAGCCCCAGCATTTT; cdr3_aa: CASSAAHSNQPQHF
v_call: TRBV5-6; d_call: -; clone_size: -; j_call: TRBJ2-5; cdr3_nt: TGTGCCAGCAGCTCGCAAGAGACCCAGTACTTC; cdr3_aa: CASSSQETQYF
v_call: TRBV19; d_call: TRBD1; clone_size: -; j_call: TRBJ2-6; cdr3_nt: TGTGCCAGTGCCGGGACAGGGTCTAGGGCTGGGGCCAACGTCCTGACTTTC; cdr3_aa: CASAGTGSRAGANVLTF
v_call: TRBV5-1; d_call: -; clone_size: few; j_call: TRBJ1-1; cdr3_nt: TGCGCCAGCAGCTTGGCGGGACCTGGGAACACTGAAGCTTTCTTT; cdr3_aa: CASSLAGPGNTEAFF
v_call: TRBV14; d_call: -; clone_size: few; j_call: TRBJ2-6; cdr3_nt: TGTGCCAGCAGCCAGGGTTTATCCGCTGGGGCCAACGTCCTGACTTTC; cdr3_aa: CASSQGLSAGANVLTF
v_call: TRBV7-3; d_call: TRBD2; clone_size: -; j_call: TRBJ2-5; cdr3_nt: TGTGCCAGCAGCTCAACTAGCGGGACAGAGACCCAGTACTTC; cdr3_aa: CASSSTSGTETQYF
v_call: TRBV6-6; d_call: TRBD2; clone_size: -; j_call: TRBJ2-7; cdr3_nt: TGTGCCAGCTCAGCGGGAGGATCCTACGAGCAGTACTTC; cdr3_aa: CASSAGGSYEQYF
v_call: TRBV28; d_call: TRBD1; clone_size: few; j_call: TRBJ1-6; cdr3_nt: TGTGCCAGCAGCTCACACGGGACAGCTGAAACACCCCTCCACTTT; cdr3_aa: CASSSHGTAETPLHF
v_call: TRBV5-4; d_call: TRBD2; clone_size: -; j_call: TRBJ2-7; cdr3_nt: TGTGCCAGCAGCCCCGGGACTAGGAGCTCCTACGAGCAGTACTTC; cdr3_aa: CASSPGTRSSYEQYF
v_call: TRBV5-1; d_call: -; clone_size: few; j_call: TRBJ2-2; cdr3_nt: TGCGCCAGCAGCTTGTTGACGATTAACACCGGGGAGCTGTTTTTT; cdr3_aa: CASSLLTINTGELFF
v_call: TRBV19; d_call: TRBD1; clone_size: few; j_call: TRBJ2-5; cdr3_nt: TGTGCCAGTAGTACTCGCGCACAGGGGGCTAGGGTTGACACCCAGTACTTC; cdr3_aa: CASSTRAQGARVDTQYF
v_call: TRBV28; d_call: -; clone_size: few; j_call: TRBJ2-7; cdr3_nt: TGTGCCAGCAGAGCAAACTACGAGCAGTACTTC; cdr3_aa: CASRANYEQYF
v_call: TRBV9; d_call: TRBD1; clone_size: -; j_call: TRBJ2-7; cdr3_nt: TGTGCCAGCAGCGCGGGACAGGGGTCGAAGCTCTACGAGCAGTACTTC; cdr3_aa: CASSAGQGSKLYEQYF
v_call: TRBV18; d_call: -; clone_size: few; j_call: TRBJ2-3; cdr3_nt: TGTGCCAGCTCACGAGGGACAACAAGCACGGATACGCAGTATTTT; cdr3_aa: CASSRGTTSTDTQYF